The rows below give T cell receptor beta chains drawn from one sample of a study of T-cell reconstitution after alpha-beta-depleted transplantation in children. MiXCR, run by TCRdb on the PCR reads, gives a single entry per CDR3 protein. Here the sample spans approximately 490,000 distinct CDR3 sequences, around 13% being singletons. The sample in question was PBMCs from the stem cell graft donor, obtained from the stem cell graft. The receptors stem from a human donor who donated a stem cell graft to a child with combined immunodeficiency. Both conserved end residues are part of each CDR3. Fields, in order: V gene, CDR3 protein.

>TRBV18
CASSRGDEQYF
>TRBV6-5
CASSTRTATYEQYF
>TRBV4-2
CASSPAGQGALYQETQYF
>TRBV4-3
CASSQDPLFIAGSSYNEQFF
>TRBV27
CASSSWAGANIQYF
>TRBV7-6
CASSLGVNSNQPQHF
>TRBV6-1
CASSGTGASQETQYF
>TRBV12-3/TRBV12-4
CASSSTIEETQYF
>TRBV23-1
CASSQPEGTGDSSSTDTQYF
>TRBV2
CASRATLAGVPDTQYF
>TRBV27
CASSPMGTGWDGYTF
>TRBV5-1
CASTLGAAMNTEAFF
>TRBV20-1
CSAPPWGQSNYGYTF
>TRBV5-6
CASSLGVLWSLTGELFF
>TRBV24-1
CATSASRNEQFF
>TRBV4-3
CASSQYGSDTQYF
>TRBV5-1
CASSLELKDSALFF
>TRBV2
CASSLRRQGGTEAFF
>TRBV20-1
CSARDTEGPAKNIQYF
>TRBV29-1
CSVDRVKETQYF
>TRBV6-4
CASKRSGTHNEQFF
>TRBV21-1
CASSKWVAGKENEQFF
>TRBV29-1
CSVEGFSGGETQYF
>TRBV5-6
CASSFGGGAQETQYF
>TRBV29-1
CSVRTNYRDGEQYF
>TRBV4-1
CASSHPRSLGDTEAFF
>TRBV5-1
CASSWGLRRGEQYF
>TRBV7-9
CASSLDRNGYTF
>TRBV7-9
CASSSGQLTGELFF
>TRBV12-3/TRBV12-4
CASRRTGVNEQFF
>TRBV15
CATSRVESEQYF
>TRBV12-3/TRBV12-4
CATGTSGRVGETQYF
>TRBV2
CASRRAGGPTDTQYF
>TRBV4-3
CASSQGTGANQPQHF
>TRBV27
CASSSQGAYSYEQYF
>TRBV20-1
CSAKPRDWSSYNEQFF